One TCR beta chain is described in this entry. This CDR3 is 15 amino acids long. V lost 0 bases, J lost 5 bases, and 12 bases lay in between. Per germline, CDR1 SGHRS and CDR2 YFSETQ. The authors reverse transcribed all of the isolated RNA, so sequencing captured expressed TCRB transcripts. Profiling relied on immunoSEQ multiplex PCR, and the TCRdb table lists in-frame clones only, not all of them. Of some 410,000 clones listed, approximately 14% are singletons. This record comes from a study of beta chain features in type 1 diabetes. Input material: naive CD4+ T cells from blood. This receptor was taken from a man between 25 and 39 years old in good health. The chain combines TRBV5-1 with TRBJ2-1; perhaps TRBD2 as D (5 bases). CDR3 in amino acids: CASSLGRGWHNEQFF. The DNA for the CDR3 is TGCGCCAGCAGCTTGGGAAGAGGGTGGCACAATGAGCAGTTCTTC.